This T cell receptor (beta chain) is drawn from a study of T cells in Graves' hyperthyroidism and ophthalmopathy. On the study more broadly: Peripheral blood was collected at initial diagnosis, before any treatment.

Overall study results and limits: Peripheral blood also featured most of the thyroid clonotypes expanded above 0.001.

V dropped 4 bases and J dropped 0; count of bases not matched to a gene: 1. The germline V gene has CDR1 SGHRS and CDR2 YFSETQ. The CDR3 loop spans 14 amino acids. This clonotype was seen many times. The target antigen is unknown. PBMCs were obtained from approximately 10 ml fresh peripheral blood. Using RNA transcripts as the source, TCR beta CDR3 regions were amplified. First-round RT-PCR targeting the TCR CDR3 was performed with the HTBI primer set. TCRdb fed the multiplex PCR reads into MiXCR, producing one record per CDR3 protein. In the table there are 600,000 to 650,000 distinct CDR3 sequences, roughly 20% of which are singletons.

Sequencing was carried out using blood. This chain links TRBV5-1 with TRBJ2-1, with 7 bases lining up with TRBD1. The sequence was obtained from a young man with Graves' ophthalmopathy. The CDR3 here is CASSRDSSYNEQFF. DNA of the CDR3: TGCGCCAGCAGCAGGGACAGCTCCTACAATGAGCAGTTCTTC.